Reported below is one T cell receptor (beta chain). Its specific antigen is unknown. No quality values exist for individual bases; no much larger clone is one base distant. This sample is part of a study of blood T cells in healthy people across ages (dated by TCRdb to between 2015 and 2017). Background for the entire study: In model experiments, template switching captured roughly one uniquely barcoded TCR beta cDNA molecule for every two T cells. For two donors (one aged 18 to 29 and one aged 80 or older), the study analyzed two additional independent replicas of 1 million unique cDNA reads from the same blood draw. To avoid experimental bias, donors of different ages were spread randomly across the sequencing lanes. Four age groups were formed from the donors: young (average 16 years), middle-aged (around 37), aged (about 62) and long-lived (about 80). To track age-related changes in TCR beta repertoire diversity, the study relied on deep sequencing normalized with unique cDNA molecular identifiers. Results and caveats for the whole study, not just this receptor: Total diversity estimates from one million sequenced T cells were considered lower bounds and underestimates. Because the CMV infection status of the donors was unknown, age-related changes in expanded clonotypes may potentially have been confounded. Observed TCR beta diversity per million T cells fell roughly linearly with age, and a significant reduction was already apparent by age about 43. Compared with the aged group, the long-lived group had more naive CD4+ T cells, fewer expanded clones and increased TCR diversity, suggesting age selection. Because profiling used bulk unsorted PBMCs, naive and antigen-experienced compartments could not be compared conclusively. Observed TCR beta diversity correlated strongly with the percentage of naive T cells measured by flow cytometry.

Library preparation was by 5' RACE. The sequencer was an Illumina HiSeq 2500. A second PCR of roughly 7 to 11 cycles was performed with a sample-barcoded 5' primer and a J-beta primer mix. Each TCR beta cDNA molecule received a unique molecular identifier from a template-switch 5' adaptor carrying 12 random nucleotides. At least 2.5 million CDR3-containing paired-end reads were obtained from each sample. First-strand cDNA synthesis was performed from all RNA using the Mint cDNA synthesis kit, with priming by a TRBC-specific oligonucleotide. Following uracil-DNA glycosylase treatment, a first 18-cycle PCR with universal primers M1SS and BC2_uni_R was performed on all cDNA. From the authors' description of their analysis: For normalization, 1 million high-quality reads were randomly selected from each sample, with every read carrying a distinct molecular identifier. Instead of being binned into consensus sequences, reads with shared molecular identifiers were discarded. CDR3 identification, clonotype clustering and error correction used MiTCR with a Q25 quality threshold and the strictest error-elimination algorithm. Lower-bound total TCR beta diversity was estimated with a nonparametric unseen species model using Euler transformation. Clones were called with MiXCR by TCRdb after fastp trimmed the public reads at Q25, and only in-frame beta chains were retained. Merged by CDR3 protein, the rows form single entries marked with the most common genes and DNA. The authors' filters were not applied to this entry. In this sample the table shows 950,000 to 1,200,000 distinct CDR3 sequences, 35% to 45% of which occur a single time. Clones ranked in the top ten supply 13% of the sample.

The CDR3 sequence holds 13 residues, the cysteine and phenylalanine included. Only the CDR3 region is kept as DNA, spanning 39 bases read in frame from base 1. CDR1 and CDR2, per the germline V gene (reference sequence), are MNHNY and SVGAGI. At the junction V is shortened by 6 bases and J by 4 bases, with 9 bases in between. Systemically healthy Caucasian individuals from Russia, 39 in total and aged about 6 to 90 years, were included as donors. Around 10 milliliters of peripheral blood were collected from each donor into EDTA-treated Vacutainer tubes. PBMCs were isolated by Ficoll-Paque density-gradient centrifugation, with at least 7 million obtained per sample. Total RNA was extracted from PBMCs with Trizol reagent, with at least 5.5 micrograms obtained per sample. Naive CD45RAhigh/CD27high T cell percentages were measured by flow cytometry on a PBMC aliquot from every donor.

Recombination connected TRBV6-6 to TRBJ2-2; the D gene cannot be named for sure. This clonotype was sampled from a man between 18 and 29 years old in good health. Sequencing was carried out using blood. This receptor carries the CDR3 CASRYKATGELFF. The DNA sequence is given as TGTGCCAGCAGGTACAAGGCCACCGGGGAGCTGTTTTTT.